This entry is about one T cell receptor beta chain. No cognate antigen has been identified for it. No clone much larger than this one lies a single base away; base qualities are absent. Patients with autoimmune disease history or receiving systemic immunosuppression were excluded from the trial. Peripheral blood for TCR sequencing was collected from all dose cohorts at baseline, on cycle 4 day 1, and on cycle 7 day 1. Samples were obtained from an open-label, multicenter, first-in-human phase I dose-escalation trial of ivuxolimab. The trial enrolled adults with locally advanced or metastatic head and neck squamous cell, hepatocellular, melanoma or renal cell carcinoma. Before TCR sequencing, CD4+ T cells and CD8+ T cells were sorted from peripheral blood as separate populations. Genomic DNA was extracted from sorted cells for sequencing of the TCRbeta CDR3 region. The immunoSEQ Assay was used for sequencing of TCRbeta CDR3 regions. The table comes from immuneACCESS by way of TCRdb, which keeps in-frame sequences with V and J called. Part of the clones is missing from these tables; in studies checked, under half for an unresolved V gene and the rest for unknown reasons. The sample table contains nearly 65,000 clones; only one count was recorded for about 91% of them. The ten most abundant clones make up 4% to 4.5% of the sample.

From a lookup of the germline V gene, CDR1 and CDR2 are SNHLY and FYNNEI. The junction carries 10 bases between V and J, which are trimmed by 8 bases and 2 bases respectively. Counted from cysteine to phenylalanine, this CDR3 has 12 amino acids. Only the CDR3 region is kept as DNA, spanning 36 bases read in frame from base 1. The entry originates in a study of OX40 agonist ivuxolimab in advanced cancers. Some background on the complete study: The costimulatory receptor OX40 (CD134) was targeted by ivuxolimab, a fully human IgG2 agonistic monoclonal antibody. Intravenous ivuxolimab was administered to patients every 2 weeks at six dose levels: 0.01, 0.1, 0.3, 1.5, 3 and 10 mg/kg. Of the roughly 52 patients in dose escalation, 19 had hepatocellular carcinoma, some 15 had melanoma, 9 had renal cell carcinoma and 9 had head and neck cancer. In the dose-escalation cohort, around four fifths of patients were male, and the mean age was around 60 years, with a range of roughly 23 to 85. Prior anti-PD-1, anti-PD-L1 or anti-CTLA-4 therapy was permitted, and about two fifths of dose-escalation patients had received checkpoint inhibitors. Three dose-escalation patients achieved partial responses, one with hepatocellular carcinoma and two with cutaneous melanoma. Peripheral TCRbeta sequencing aimed to test whether ivuxolimab altered TCR sequence diversity and caused clonal T-cell expansion. The paper reports the monotherapy dose-escalation portion (N of about 52 patients) of the phase I ivuxolimab trial. General conclusions and limits of the study: Which antigens the clonally expanded peripheral T cells were specific for was not determined. Partial responders in the 0.1-3.0 mg/kg groups had among the lowest normalized peripheral clonal expansion, especially among CD8+ T cells. After ivuxolimab, CD8+ T cells had more expanded clones than CD4+ T cells on average. At doses from 0.1 to 3.0 mg/kg, clonal expansion was seen in both CD4+ and CD8+ blood T cells between baseline and week 6. Low levels of normalized T-cell clonal expansion were also seen in some patients who did not respond.

The source is an adult with an advanced solid tumor such as melanoma, head and neck, liver or kidney cancer. The material was CD4+ or CD8+ T cells sorted from blood, obtained in a trial of the OX40 agonist ivuxolimab. The chain uses TRBV2 and TRBJ2-7; tentative D gene TRBD1, with 5 bases matching. Here the CDR3 is given as CASDSEAYEQYF. The nucleotides read TGTGCCAGCGACAGTGAAGCCTACGAGCAGTACTTC.